The clone carrying this TCR beta chain was observed a handful of times. As yet, its antigen is unknown. The sample is drawn from a study of T cell repertoires in cytomegalovirus infection. The CDR3 spans 13 residues. The germline V gene has CDR1 MNHNS and CDR2 SASEGT. The germline V and J ends were trimmed by 4 bases and 6 bases, with 10 bases remaining between them. TCRdb used MiXCR to reprocess the reads, holding one entry per CDR3 protein. In the table there are about 920,000 distinct CDR3 sequences, around 30% of which are singletons. The specimen was cultured CD8+ T cells from PBMCs, collected from culture after CMV antigen stimulation. This sequence originates from a human donor in good health (CMV status not recorded). Some clones in this sample may be carry-over from other donors' samples. The rearrangement links TRBV6-1 to TRBJ2-1; no reliable D call. CDR3 sequence (DNA): TGTGCCAGCAGTGTTTCCCTCCCCAATGAGCAGTTCTTC. Amino acids: CASSVSLPNEQFF.